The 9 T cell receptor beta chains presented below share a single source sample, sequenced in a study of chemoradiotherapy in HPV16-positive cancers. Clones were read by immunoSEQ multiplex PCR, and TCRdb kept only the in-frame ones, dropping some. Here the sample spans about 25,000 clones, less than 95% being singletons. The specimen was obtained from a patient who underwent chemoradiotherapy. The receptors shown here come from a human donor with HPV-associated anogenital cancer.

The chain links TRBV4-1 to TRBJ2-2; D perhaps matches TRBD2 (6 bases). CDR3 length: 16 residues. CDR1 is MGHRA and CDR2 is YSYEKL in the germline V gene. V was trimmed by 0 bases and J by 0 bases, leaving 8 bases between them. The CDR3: CASSQDGGTNTGELFF. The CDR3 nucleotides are TGCGCCAGCAGCCAAGACGGCGGGACGAACACCGGGGAGCTGTTTTTT.

This chain's CDR3 is CASSRQGSGTGNTGELFF. The CDR3 nucleotides read TGCGCCAGCAGCCGGCAGGGCTCCGGGACAGGGAACACCGGGGAGCTGTTTTTT. The chain links TRBV4-1 to TRBJ2-2; 8 nucleotides align to TRBD1. Germline CDR1 reads MGHRA; CDR2 reads YSYEKL. This CDR3 spans 18 amino acids. V trimming: 4 bases; J trimming: 1 base; junction bases outside the gene matches: 11.

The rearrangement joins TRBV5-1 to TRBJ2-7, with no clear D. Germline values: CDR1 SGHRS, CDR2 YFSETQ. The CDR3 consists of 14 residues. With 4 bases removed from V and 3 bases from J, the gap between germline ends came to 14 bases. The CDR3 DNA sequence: TGCGCCAGCAGCCGTTCGGAATGGGGCTACGAGCAGTACTTC. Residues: CASSRSEWGYEQYF.

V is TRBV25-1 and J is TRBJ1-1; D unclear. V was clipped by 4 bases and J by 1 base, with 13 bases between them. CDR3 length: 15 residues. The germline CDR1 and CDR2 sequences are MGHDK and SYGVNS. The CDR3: CASSGLDSANTEAFF. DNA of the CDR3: TGTGCCAGCAGTGGACTGGACTCTGCGAACACTGAAGCTTTCTTT.

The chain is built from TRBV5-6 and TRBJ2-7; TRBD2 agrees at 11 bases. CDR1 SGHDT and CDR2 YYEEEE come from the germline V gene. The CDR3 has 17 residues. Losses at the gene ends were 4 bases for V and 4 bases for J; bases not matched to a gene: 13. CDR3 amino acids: CASSLDPPGLADYEQYF. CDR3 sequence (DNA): TGTGCCAGCAGCCTGGACCCACCGGGACTAGCGGATTACGAGCAGTACTTC.

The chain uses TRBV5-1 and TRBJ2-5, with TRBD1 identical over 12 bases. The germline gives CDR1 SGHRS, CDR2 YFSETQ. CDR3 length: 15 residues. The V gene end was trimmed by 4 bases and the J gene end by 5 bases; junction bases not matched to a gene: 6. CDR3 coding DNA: TGCGCCAGCAGCCCCGGGACAGGGGGCGAGGAGACCCAGTACTTC. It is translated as CASSPGTGGEETQYF. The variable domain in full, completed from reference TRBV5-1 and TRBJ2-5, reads KAGVTQTPRYLIKTRGQQVTLSCSPISGHRSVSWYQQTPGQGLQFLFEYFSETQRNKGNFPGRFSGRQFSNSRSEMNVSTLELGDSALYLCASSPGTGGEETQYFGPGTRLLVL.

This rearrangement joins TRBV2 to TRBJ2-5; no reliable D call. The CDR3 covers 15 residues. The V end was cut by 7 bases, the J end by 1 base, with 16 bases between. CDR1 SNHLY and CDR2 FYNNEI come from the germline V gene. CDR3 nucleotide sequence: TGTGCCAGCAAAGGTGGGGTAGGTCCCCAAGAGACCCAGTACTTC. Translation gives CASKGGVGPQETQYF.

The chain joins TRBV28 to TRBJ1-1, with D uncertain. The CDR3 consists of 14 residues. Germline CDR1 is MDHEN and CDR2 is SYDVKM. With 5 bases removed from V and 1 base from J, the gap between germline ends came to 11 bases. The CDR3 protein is CASSPPSSNTEAFF. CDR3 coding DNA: TGTGCCAGCAGTCCCCCCTCATCGAACACTGAAGCTTTCTTT.

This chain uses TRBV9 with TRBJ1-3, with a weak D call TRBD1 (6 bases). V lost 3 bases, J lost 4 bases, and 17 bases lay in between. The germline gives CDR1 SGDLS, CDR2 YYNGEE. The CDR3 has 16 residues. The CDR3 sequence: CASSGVLQDSGNTIYF. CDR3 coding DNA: TGTGCCAGCAGCGGGGTCTTGCAGGACAGCGGAAACACCATATATTTT.